These 29 T cell receptor beta chains originate from one sample sequenced in a study of OX40 agonist ivuxolimab in advanced cancers. Libraries were made using the immunoSEQ multiplex PCR assay. Held by TCRdb, this immuneACCESS table contains in-frame sequences only and omits some clones. Under half of the omission traces to an unresolved V gene where checked; the cause of the rest is unknown. The table for this sample lists about 66,000 clones; 75% to 90% of them were counted only once. Clones ranked in the top ten supply roughly 8% of the sample. The source material was CD4+ or CD8+ T cells sorted from blood, sampled in a trial of the OX40 agonist ivuxolimab. The receptors were gathered from an adult with an advanced solid tumor such as melanoma, head and neck, liver or kidney cancer.

This clone was observed a few times. The chain uses TRBV5-4 and TRBJ1-6; 9 nucleotides line up with TRBD1. This CDR3 has 15 residues. Looked up from germline, CDR1 is SGHNT and CDR2 is YYREEE (reference sequence). Trimming cost V 4 bases and J 3 bases; bases outside gene matches: 2. In DNA form, the CDR3 reads TGTGCCAGCAGCACGGACAGGGGCTATAATTCACCCCTCCACTTT. Translation gives CASSTDRGYNSPLHF.

This chain connects TRBV7-8 to TRBJ2-7; D possibly corresponds to TRBD2 (5 bases). CDR1 and CDR2 from the germline V gene are SGHVS and FQNEAQ. V was shortened by 7 bases and J by 2 bases, with 18 bases between the two germline ends. CDR3 length equals 15 residues. The CDR3 sequence: CASNRREEGAYEQYF. The CDR3 bases are TGTGCCAGCAACCGCCGGGAAGAGGGCGCCTACGAGCAGTACTTC.

This chain connects TRBV9 to TRBJ1-6; 7 nucleotides agree with TRBD1. CDR3 length equals 16 residues. Trimming removed 0 bases from V and 7 bases from J; junction bases left unmatched: 7. Germline CDR1 SGDLS, CDR2 YYNGEE. The CDR3 coding sequence is TGTGCCAGCAGCGTAGACCCGGGACAGTACAATTCACCCCTCCACTTT. This sequence encodes CASSVDPGQYNSPLHF.

This clone has more than one count but fewer than ten. J is TRBJ1-1 and V is TRBV2, with D unclear. Trimming took 6 bases from V and 5 from J, leaving 7 bases between them. The V gene's germline CDR1 is SNHLY and CDR2 FYNNEI. The CDR3 spans 11 residues. CDR3 sequence: CASSLLTEAFF. CDR3 sequence (DNA): TGTGCCAGCAGCCTACTTACTGAAGCTTTCTTT.

The chain couples TRBV7-9 to TRBJ2-5; D is unresolved. The V end lost 4 bases, the J end lost 5 bases, and 2 bases lay between the germline ends. The CDR3 runs 10 residues. CDR1 and CDR2 (germline): SEHNR, FQNEAQ (reference sequence). The CDR3: CASSSETQYF. CDR3 DNA sequence: TGTGCCAGCAGCTCTGAGACCCAGTACTTC.

This clone was seen only a few times. The chain couples TRBV30 to TRBJ2-5; D perhaps matches TRBD1 (6 bases). CDR3 length: 13 residues. The germline V gene has CDR1 GTSNPN and CDR2 SVGIG (reference sequence). V dropped 5 bases and J dropped 4 bases, with 14 bases sitting between them. CDR3 amino acids: CAWSGEGGETQYF. CDR3 nucleotides: TGTGCCTGGTCTGGGGAAGGGGGAGAGACCCAGTACTTC.

CDR3 sequence: CASSLQGILGYTF. Written as DNA, the CDR3 is TGTGCCAGCAGCTTACAGGGGATCCTTGGCTACACCTTC. The V gene is TRBV9, the J gene TRBJ1-2, with TRBD1 matching over 7 bases. J gave up 7 bases and V 4 bases, and 7 bases lay outside the gene matches. CDR1 is SGDLS, CDR2 YYNGEE, per germline. The CDR3 is 13 residues long.

This clone was counted only a few times. V is TRBV9 and J is TRBJ1-2; the D gene is possibly TRBD1 (5 bases). V was pared by 4 bases and J by 8 bases, with 18 bases between. The CDR3 has 14 residues. Germline V gives CDR1 SGDLS, CDR2 YYNGEE. The CDR3 is CASSPPQGRIGYTF. DNA for the CDR3: TGTGCCAGCAGCCCCCCCCAGGGTCGAATAGGCTACACCTTC. Supplemented by reference TRBV9 and TRBJ1-2, the full variable domain reads DSGVTQTPKHLITATGQRVTLRCSPRSGDLSVYWYQQSLDQGLQFLIQYYNGEERAKGNILERFSAQQFPDLHSELNLSSLELGDSALYFCASSPPQGRIGYTFGSGTRLTVV.

V usage is TRBV14 and J usage is TRBJ1-2; D remains unclear. The V end lost 4 bases, the J end lost 4 bases, and 13 bases lay between the germline ends. CDR1 and CDR2 (germline): SGHDN, FVKESK. The CDR3 runs to 14 residues. The CDR3 reads CASSREHNFYGYTF. Here the CDR3 DNA reads TGTGCCAGCAGCCGGGAACATAACTTCTATGGCTACACCTTC.

The chain links TRBV19 to TRBJ1-5; D not resolved. Trimming took 3 bases from V and 2 from J, leaving 11 bases between them. The CDR3 contains 15 residues. CDR1 LNHDA and CDR2 SQIVND come from the germline V gene (reference sequence). CDR3 region: CASSISPSGNQPQHF. Written as DNA, the CDR3 is TGTGCCAGTAGTATTTCCCCGAGCGGCAATCAGCCCCAGCATTTT. Filled out from reference TRBV19 and TRBJ1-5, the complete variable domain reads DGGITQSPKYLFRKEGQNVTLSCEQNLNHDAMYWYRQDPGQGLRLIYYSQIVNDFQKGDIAEGYSVSREKKESFPLTVTSAQKNPTAFYLCASSISPSGNQPQHFGDGTRLSIL.

This clone came up a few times. This chain connects TRBV9 to TRBJ1-2; D uncertain. CDR3 size: 14 residues. V was trimmed by 4 bases and J by 2 bases, leaving 12 bases between them. Germline-derived CDR1 and CDR2 are SGDLS and YYNGEE. CDR3 residues: CASSPEDANYGYTF. The CDR3, as DNA: TGTGCCAGCAGCCCCGAGGACGCGAACTATGGCTACACCTTC.

This rearrangement joins TRBV28 to TRBJ1-2; TRBD1 might be the D (5 bases). Germline CDR1 and CDR2: MDHEN and SYDVKM. V dropped 2 bases and J dropped 8 bases, with 12 bases sitting between them. The CDR3 runs 13 residues. In nucleotides, the CDR3 is TGTGCCAGCAGTTTACCAGGGTACAACGGCTACACCTTC. This translates into CASSLPGYNGYTF.

The CDR3 DNA follows: TGTGCCAGCAGGACCTCCCAGGGACAGAACACCGGGGAGCTGTTTTTT. Translated: CASRTSQGQNTGELFF. V and J are TRBV11-2 and TRBJ2-2, with TRBD1 as a possible D gene (6 bases). Trimming shortened V by 6 bases and J by 1 base, and 15 bases separated the two germline ends. CDR3 size: 16 residues. The V gene's germline CDR1 is SGHAT and CDR2 FQNNGV.

This clone was observed a single time. The chain couples TRBV5-1 to TRBJ2-7, with D possibly TRBD1 on 6 matching bases. The CDR3 covers 15 residues. Germline V gives CDR1 SGHRS, CDR2 YFSETQ. The V end was cut by 7 bases, the J end by 3 bases, with 20 bases between. CDR3 amino acids: CASYRGQPSYYEQYF. CDR3 DNA sequence: TGCGCCAGCTATCGTGGACAGCCATCTTACTACGAGCAGTACTTC.

This clone showed up just once. This sequence joins TRBV6-5 and TRBJ1-1, with D tentatively TRBD1 (5 bases). The CDR3 has 14 amino acids. V lost 2 bases and J lost 4, with 11 bases in between. Germline V lookup: CDR1 MNHEY, CDR2 SVGAGI. The CDR3 reads CASSYMGGGTEAFF. DNA for the CDR3: TGTGCCAGCAGTTACATGGGGGGGGGCACTGAAGCTTTCTTT.

This clone came up once. The J gene is TRBJ1-2, the V gene TRBV4-3; no definite D call. From germline, CDR1 is LGHNA and CDR2 YSLEER. This CDR3 has 15 amino acids. V lost 3 bases and J lost 0, with 11 bases in between. DNA for the CDR3: TGCGCCAGCAGCCAGCTGGACGGAGCTAACTATGGCTACACCTTC. Residues: CASSQLDGANYGYTF.

CDR3 sequence reads: CASSWDGYGYTF. CDR3 bases: TGTGCCAGCAGCTGGGACGGCTATGGCTACACCTTC. The chain is built from TRBV7-9 and TRBJ1-2, with a weak D call TRBD1 (5 bases). Germline V gene sequence: CDR1 SEHNR, CDR2 FQNEAQ (reference sequence). The length of the CDR3 is 12 residues. V lost 4 bases and J lost 4, with 7 bases in between.

V is TRBV28 and J is TRBJ1-1; D unresolved. CDR3 length equals 13 residues. V was clipped by 6 bases and J by 6 bases, with 14 bases between them. CDR1 and CDR2 (germline): MDHEN, SYDVKM. CDR3: CASRLRVFSEAFF. CDR3 DNA: TGTGCCAGCAGGCTGAGGGTTTTCTCTGAAGCTTTCTTT.

The rearrangement links TRBV6-6 to TRBJ1-6; 7 bases agree with TRBD1. V lost 11 bases, J lost 10 bases, and 11 bases stayed unmatched. This CDR3 comprises 13 residues. From germline, CDR1 is MNHNY and CDR2 SVGAGI (reference sequence). CDR3 sequence: CAFKTGDASPLHF. CDR3 nucleotide sequence: TGTGCCTTTAAAACAGGGGACGCGTCACCCCTCCACTTT.

The count of this clone is one. This chain links TRBV30 with TRBJ2-7; D perhaps matches TRBD1 (6 bases). The CDR3 is 13 residues long. Germline CDR1 reads GTSNPN; CDR2 reads SVGIG (reference sequence). Trimming shortened V by 1 base and J by 2 bases, and 9 bases separated the two germline ends. This CDR3 reads CAWSAGAPYEQYF. DNA of the CDR3: TGTGCCTGGAGTGCAGGGGCGCCCTACGAGCAGTACTTC.

This clone showed up just once. This chain links TRBV5-1 with TRBJ1-1; TRBD1 matches 9 bases. Per germline, CDR1 SGHRS and CDR2 YFSETQ. V lost 6 bases and J lost 6; bases outside the gene matches: 12. The CDR3 loop spans 15 amino acids. The CDR3 nucleotides read TGCGCCAGCACCTCCGGGACAGGGTTTCCCCCTGAAGCTTTCTTT. This encodes CASTSGTGFPPEAFF.

The chain has TRBV12-5 and TRBJ1-1, with D possibly being TRBD1 (6 bases). The V gene lost 1 base and the J gene lost 4 bases, with 13 bases spanning the gap. CDR3 length: 15 residues. Germline CDR1 is LGHNT and CDR2 is FRNRAP. CDR3 nucleotide sequence: TGTGCTAGTGGTTTGGGAGGGGGGAGTAGCACTGAAGCTTTCTTT. Its protein is CASGLGGGSSTEAFF.

V and J are TRBV6-6 and TRBJ2-2; no clear D gene. V was cut by 6 bases and J by 1 base, with 9 bases left in between. This CDR3 has 14 residues. Germline lookup yields CDR1 MNHNY and CDR2 SVGAGI (reference sequence). CDR3 residues: CASRVLVNTGELFF. The CDR3 region has the DNA TGTGCCAGCAGGGTTTTAGTGAACACCGGGGAGCTGTTTTTT.

The V and J genes are TRBV28 and TRBJ1-2; 7 bases align to TRBD1. J was trimmed by 5 bases and V by 5 bases; bases with no gene match: 20. CDR1 MDHEN and CDR2 SYDVKM come from the germline V gene. CDR3 length: 18 residues. This chain's CDR3 is CASSPPPNLTGDLYGYTF. DNA for the CDR3: TGTGCCAGCAGTCCCCCACCAAATTTAACAGGGGATCTATATGGCTACACCTTC.

The chain employs TRBV6-4 and TRBJ1-1, with D uncertain. Germline CDR1 reads MRHNA; CDR2 reads SNTAGT. This CDR3 has 14 amino acids. V was shortened by 6 bases and J by 4 bases, with 15 bases between the two germline ends. CDR3 bases: TGTGCCAGCAGAAGGTACGACACATCCACTGAAGCTTTCTTT. Protein: CASRRYDTSTEAFF.

The chain is built from TRBV6-6 and TRBJ1-6; perhaps TRBD1 as D (6 bases). Germline V lookup: CDR1 MNHNY, CDR2 SVGAGI (reference sequence). V was trimmed by 3 bases and J by 11 bases, leaving 11 bases between them. This CDR3 is built from 13 residues. The DNA of the CDR3 is TGTGCCAGCAGTTATTCATACAGGGCACCCCTCCACTTT. Translation gives CASSYSYRAPLHF.

CDR3 sequence reads: CATSRPGRSPLHF. In nucleotides, the CDR3 is TGTGCCACCAGCAGACCAGGGAGGTCACCCCTCCACTTT. This chain joins TRBV15 and TRBJ1-6, with D possibly being TRBD1 (5 bases). Germline V gene sequence: CDR1 LNHNV, CDR2 YYDKDF (reference sequence). Trimming shortened V by 2 bases and J by 10 bases, and 9 bases separated the two germline ends. The CDR3 is made up of 13 amino acids. The entire variable domain, with the rest obtained from reference TRBV15 and TRBJ1-6, is as follows: DAMVIQNPRYQVTQFGKPVTLSCSQTLNHNVMYWYQQKSSQAPKLLFHYYDKDFNNEADTPDNFQSRRPNTSFCFLDIRSPGLGDTAMYLCATSRPGRSPLHFGNGTRLTVT.

The chain links TRBV7-6 to TRBJ1-6, with TRBD1 matching 7 bases. After removal of 5 bases from V and 9 bases from J, the junction contained 13 bases not matched to a gene. The CDR3 totals 16 residues. Germline CDR1 SGHVS, CDR2 FNYEAQ. The CDR3 loop is CASSPYGGTAPSPLHF. The CDR3 bases are TGTGCCAGCAGCCCATATGGTGGGACAGCACCTTCACCCCTCCACTTT. Looking up the rest from reference TRBV7-6 and TRBJ1-6 gives the full variable domain: GAGVSQSPRYKVTKRGQDVALRCDPISGHVSLYWYRQALGQGPEFLTYFNYEAQQDKSGLPNDRFSAERPEGSISTLTIQRTEQRDSAMYRCASSPYGGTAPSPLHFGNGTRLTVT.

V is TRBV5-1 and J is TRBJ2-3; 9 bases are shared with TRBD2. CDR3 length equals 17 residues. From germline, CDR1 is SGHRS and CDR2 YFSETQ. The junction had 8 bases not matched to a gene; V was cut back by 2 bases and J by 1 base. The DNA for the CDR3 is TGCGCCAGCAGCTTCCTACCTAGCGGGGACCGCACAGATACGCAGTATTTT. It is translated as CASSFLPSGDRTDTQYF.